A single sample is the source of the 8 T cell receptor beta chains below, sequenced in a study of blood T cell repertoires in COVID-19. Sequenced by immunoSEQ multiplex PCR; TCRdb stores in-frame clones only, minus some. The repertoire holds roughly 260,000 clones, with 82% as singletons. Input material: peripheral blood. These receptors originate from a woman in her 70s with acute or convalescent COVID-19.

V gene TRBV4-1 combines with J gene TRBJ1-5; 7 bases fit TRBD1. The germline CDR1 and CDR2 sequences are MGHRA and YSYEKL. The CDR3 spans 15 residues. V lost 0 bases and J lost 4; bases outside the gene matches: 3. In DNA, the CDR3 is TGCGCCAGCAGCCAAGAACCAGGGGGGAATCAGCCCCAGCATTTT. It codes for CASSQEPGGNQPQHF.

CDR3 amino acids: CASSLPGHPNTEAFF. In DNA form, the CDR3 reads TGTGCCAGTAGTCTCCCGGGACACCCGAACACTGAAGCTTTCTTT. This chain links TRBV19 with TRBJ1-1; D is perhaps TRBD1 (6 bases). CDR1 LNHDA and CDR2 SQIVND come from the germline V gene (reference sequence). CDR3 length equals 15 residues. Trimming removed 5 bases at V and 1 base at J, with 14 bases between.

The rearrangement joins TRBV11-1 to TRBJ2-5, with D perhaps matching TRBD2 (5 bases). The CDR3 has 15 residues. Germline lookup yields CDR1 SGHAT and CDR2 FQDESV (reference sequence). The germline V and J ends were trimmed by 1 base and 5 bases, with 14 bases remaining between them. CDR3 residues: CASSLVVARRETQYF. The CDR3 coding sequence is TGTGCCAGCAGCTTAGTAGTAGCGAGACGGGAGACCCAGTACTTC.

In DNA form, the CDR3 reads TGTGCCACGGGGACAGTTTTGAACACTGAAGCTTTCTTT. Translation gives CATGTVLNTEAFF. V and J are TRBV10-3 and TRBJ1-1, with 7 nucleotides matching TRBD1. The CDR3 totals 13 residues. V gave up 10 bases and J gave up 0 bases; unmatched junction bases: 5. CDR1 ENHRY and CDR2 SYGVKD come from the germline V gene.

V gene TRBV18 combines with J gene TRBJ1-5, with D perhaps matching TRBD1 (6 bases). The CDR3 has 15 amino acids. The germline V gene encodes CDR1 KGHSH and CDR2 LQKENI. Trimming cost V 4 bases and J 2 bases, with 12 bases left between them. CDR3 nucleotides: TGTGCCAGCTCACTCAGGACAGACGGCAATCAGCCCCAGCATTTT. Its translation: CASSLRTDGNQPQHF.

This chain uses TRBV4-3 with TRBJ1-2; weak D call: TRBD1 (6 bases). CDR3 length: 15 amino acids. V was clipped by 0 bases and J by 6 bases, with 14 bases between them. Per germline, CDR1 LGHNA and CDR2 YSLEER. The CDR3 region is CASSQDYREGDGYTF. The CDR3 coding sequence is TGCGCCAGCAGCCAAGATTACAGGGAAGGGGATGGCTACACCTTC.

The V call is TRBV7-9, the J call TRBJ2-2; no clear D. V lost 1 base, J lost 6 bases, and 12 bases lay in between. CDR1 and CDR2 from the germline V gene are SEHNR and FQNEAQ (reference sequence). The CDR3 runs 15 residues. CDR3 sequence (DNA): TGTGCCAGCAGCTTAGTTTTGCGCCTCTCCGGGGAGCTGTTTTTT. Its protein is CASSLVLRLSGELFF.

The CDR3 loop reads CASSERLGQGIAYGYTF. CDR3 DNA sequence: TGTGCCAGCAGTGAAAGGTTGGGACAGGGGATAGCCTATGGCTACACCTTC. The chain uses TRBV2 and TRBJ1-2; 10 positions match TRBD1. V lost 2 bases and J lost 4; bases outside the gene matches: 10. The CDR3 loop spans 17 amino acids. CDR1 SNHLY and CDR2 FYNNEI come from the germline V gene.